A selection of T cell receptor beta chains follows, all from one sample in a study of type 1 and type 2 diabetes patients. Each CDR3 protein gets one entry after TCRdb re-called the multiplex PCR reads with MiXCR. The table includes about 250,000 distinct CDR3 sequences, more than 40% detected once. Input material: peripheral blood mononuclear cells (PBMCs). Source of these receptors: a man aged 18 to 29 with type 2 diabetes. Both conserved end residues are part of each CDR3. The order of the fields is V gene, CDR3 length, CDR3 protein.

TRBV5-4 14 CASSSRTGKETQYF
TRBV20-1 15 CSARDSSGAGGELFF
TRBV2 16 CASRDRELDHGNTIYF
TRBV5-1 14 CASSLGTIYNEQFF
TRBV29-1 11 CSAGLHYEQYF
TRBV10-1 18 CASNEGTRDSHFQETQYF
TRBV20-1 13 CSGQGAYGNTIYF
TRBV7-8 14 CASSMTGPNEKLFF
TRBV19 12 CASSIGVNEQFF
TRBV7-2 14 CASSLQGTSAEAFF
TRBV7-9 12 CASSLGSDEQFF
TRBV7-2 16 CASSFQRAASTDTQYF
TRBV12-5 14 CASGLGLRNQPQHF
TRBV19 11 CASGRQGEAFF
TRBV4-1 16 CASGQEDFRSYNEQFF
TRBV6-1 14 CASSFPAQGYEQYF
TRBV7-6 18 CASSSISGAGSSYNEQFF
TRBV19 15 CASSTASGFTDTQYF
TRBV7-3 13 CASSLDLGSEQYF
TRBV9 15 CASSRRDRDHYEQYF
TRBV7-2 15 CASSQPTRTRYEQYF
TRBV10-1 12 CATRDGYYEQYF
TRBV25-1 17 CASSEYFTEQSNEKLFF
TRBV30 12 CAWSDLGGEAFF
TRBV25-1 15 CASSDLGPPPRAQFF
TRBV7-3 13 CASSFDSSFGQFF
TRBV6-2/TRBV6-3 17 CASSPTTGGSVSQPQHF
TRBV12-3/TRBV12-4 16 CASSPGRDRGQHGYTF
TRBV19 16 CASSIRPGVFTDTQYF
TRBV7-8 14 CASSHDPGAYEQYF
TRBV19 16 CASSDRGISGANVLTF
TRBV19 17 CASSVREDPDRREKLFF
TRBV27 15 CASSPIAESTDTQYF
TRBV7-3 13 CASSTYRGETQYF
TRBV20-1 14 CSARGAVSPSGYTF
TRBV29-1 14 CSVDGGRGYNEQFF
TRBV7-2 15 CASRERTRDSDTQYF
TRBV20-1 15 CSARRSGDRENIQYF